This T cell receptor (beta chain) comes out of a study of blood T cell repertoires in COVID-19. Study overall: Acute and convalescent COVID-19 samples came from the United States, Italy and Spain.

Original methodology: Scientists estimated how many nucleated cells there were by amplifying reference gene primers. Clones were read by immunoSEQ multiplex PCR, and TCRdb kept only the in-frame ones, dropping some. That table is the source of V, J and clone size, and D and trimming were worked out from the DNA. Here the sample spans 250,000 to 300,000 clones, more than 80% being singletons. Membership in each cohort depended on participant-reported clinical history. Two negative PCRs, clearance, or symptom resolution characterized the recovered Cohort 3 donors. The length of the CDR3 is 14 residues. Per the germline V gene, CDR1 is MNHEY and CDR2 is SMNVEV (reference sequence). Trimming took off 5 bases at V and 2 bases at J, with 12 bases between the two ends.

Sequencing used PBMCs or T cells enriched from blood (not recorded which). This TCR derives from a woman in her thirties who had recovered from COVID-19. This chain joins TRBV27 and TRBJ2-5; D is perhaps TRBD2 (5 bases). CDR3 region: CASSPSRLQETQYF. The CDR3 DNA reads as TGTGCCAGCAGTCCTAGCCGGCTTCAAGAGACCCAGTACTTC.